These T cell receptor beta chains were read from a single sample in a study of blood T cells in healthy people across ages. TCRdb recomputed calls from the 5' RACE reads with MiXCR, one row per CDR3 protein. The data hold about 510,000 distinct CDR3 sequences, with about 27% observed a single time. The same sample was also used in a study of T cells of mothers and their children.

The sequenced sample consisted of blood. All receptors derive from a boy between 2 and 15 years old in good health. CDR3s include the opening cysteine and the closing phenylalanine or tryptophan. D genes are given only for firm matches. Size tells how often a clone was seen (once, few, many) or the class of an expanded clone, and some rows leave it out.

len: 14
d_gene: .
j_gene: TRBJ2-5
abundance: few
v_gene: TRBV27
CDR3aa: CASSLWGGGETQYF
CDR3nt: TGTGCCAGCAGTTTATGGGGTGGGGGCGAGACCCAGTACTTC

len: 13
d_gene: .
j_gene: TRBJ1-2
abundance: few
v_gene: TRBV19
CDR3aa: CASSIGGHSGYTF
CDR3nt: TGTGCCAGTAGTATAGGAGGACATTCTGGCTACACCTTC

len: 12
d_gene: .
j_gene: TRBJ2-1
abundance: .
v_gene: TRBV6-2/TRBV6-3
CDR3aa: CASSYRRNEQFF
CDR3nt: TGTGCCAGCAGTTACCGGCGAAATGAGCAGTTCTTC

len: 20
d_gene: TRBD2
j_gene: TRBJ2-1
abundance: .
v_gene: TRBV5-1
CDR3aa: CASRRWVGTSGTSSYNEQFF
CDR3nt: TGCGCCAGCAGACGTTGGGTAGGGACTAGCGGAACCAGCTCCTACAATGAGCAGTTCTTC

len: 13
d_gene: .
j_gene: TRBJ2-2
abundance: .
v_gene: TRBV15
CDR3aa: CATSPRGSGELFF
CDR3nt: TGTGCCACCAGCCCCCGGGGGAGCGGGGAGCTGTTTTTT

len: 16
d_gene: TRBD2
j_gene: TRBJ2-3
abundance: .
v_gene: TRBV30
CDR3aa: CAWSVLAGGLTDTQYF
CDR3nt: TGTGCCTGGAGTGTTTTAGCGGGGGGTCTCACAGATACGCAGTATTTT

len: 15
d_gene: .
j_gene: TRBJ2-4
abundance: .
v_gene: TRBV18
CDR3aa: CASSPPELAKNIQYF
CDR3nt: TGTGCCAGCTCACCCCCGGAACTAGCCAAAAACATTCAGTACTTC

len: 15
d_gene: .
j_gene: TRBJ1-3
abundance: few
v_gene: TRBV10-3
CDR3aa: CAIRRWGNSGNTIYF
CDR3nt: TGTGCCATCAGAAGGTGGGGAAACTCTGGAAACACCATATATTTT

len: 16
d_gene: .
j_gene: TRBJ2-6
abundance: few
v_gene: TRBV28
CDR3aa: CASSLQGLTGANVLTF
CDR3nt: TGTGCCAGCAGTTTACAGGGGTTAACTGGGGCCAACGTCCTGACTTTC

len: 12
d_gene: .
j_gene: TRBJ2-7
abundance: few
v_gene: TRBV2
CDR3aa: CASSPPGVEQYF
CDR3nt: TGTGCCAGCAGCCCCCCGGGGGTCGAGCAGTACTTC

len: 14
d_gene: .
j_gene: TRBJ2-3
abundance: few
v_gene: TRBV5-5
CDR3aa: CASSKLLGTDTQYF
CDR3nt: TGTGCCAGCAGCAAGCTACTAGGCACAGATACGCAGTATTTT

len: 19
d_gene: TRBD2
j_gene: TRBJ2-4
abundance: .
v_gene: TRBV13
CDR3aa: CASSLGRAGGSVAKNIQYF
CDR3nt: TGTGCCAGCAGCTTAGGCAGAGCGGGGGGATCCGTAGCCAAAAACATTCAGTACTTC

len: 14
d_gene: .
j_gene: TRBJ2-5
abundance: few
v_gene: TRBV5-1
CDR3aa: CASSLQGAEETQYF
CDR3nt: TGCGCCAGCAGCCTACAGGGAGCGGAGGAGACCCAGTACTTC

len: 15
d_gene: TRBD1
j_gene: TRBJ2-1
abundance: .
v_gene: TRBV2
CDR3aa: CASPRDRGRANEQFF
CDR3nt: TGTGCCAGCCCGAGGGACAGGGGGCGCGCCAATGAGCAGTTCTTC

len: 19
d_gene: TRBD1
j_gene: TRBJ2-6
abundance: .
v_gene: TRBV20-1
CDR3aa: CSASAGTGGGYSGANVLTF
CDR3nt: TGCAGTGCTAGTGCCGGGACAGGGGGCGGATACTCTGGGGCCAACGTCCTGACTTTC

len: 14
d_gene: .
j_gene: TRBJ1-2
abundance: .
v_gene: TRBV29-1
CDR3aa: CSVAVTASGYGYTF
CDR3nt: TGCAGCGTTGCCGTGACAGCCTCGGGATATGGCTACACCTTC

len: 15
d_gene: TRBD1
j_gene: TRBJ1-1
abundance: many
v_gene: TRBV3-1
CDR3aa: CASSQTGGAYTEAFF
CDR3nt: TGTGCCAGCAGCCAAACAGGGGGCGCTTACACTGAAGCTTTCTTT

len: 14
d_gene: .
j_gene: TRBJ1-4
abundance: .
v_gene: TRBV9
CDR3aa: CASSEGAGVDKLFF
CDR3nt: TGTGCCAGCAGCGAAGGGGCAGGAGTGGACAAACTGTTTTTT

len: 14
d_gene: .
j_gene: TRBJ2-4
abundance: .
v_gene: TRBV19
CDR3aa: CASGTNIAKNIQYF
CDR3nt: TGTGCCAGTGGGACAAATATAGCCAAAAACATTCAGTACTTC

len: 12
d_gene: .
j_gene: TRBJ2-5
abundance: .
v_gene: TRBV10-3
CDR3aa: CAISESLGSQYF
CDR3nt: TGTGCCATCAGTGAGTCGTTAGGGTCGCAGTACTTC

len: 16
d_gene: .
j_gene: TRBJ1-3
abundance: .
v_gene: TRBV4-1
CDR3aa: CASSQDKKLSGNTIYF
CDR3nt: TGCGCCAGCAGCCAAGATAAAAAGCTCTCTGGAAACACCATATATTTT

len: 15
d_gene: .
j_gene: TRBJ2-7
abundance: .
v_gene: TRBV5-1
CDR3aa: CASSFELGGYYEQYF
CDR3nt: TGCGCCAGCAGCTTTGAACTCGGCGGCTACTACGAGCAGTACTTC

len: 17
d_gene: .
j_gene: TRBJ2-5
abundance: few
v_gene: TRBV6-5
CDR3aa: CASSYSNLLPYQETQYF
CDR3nt: TGTGCCAGCAGTTACTCGAACTTGTTACCGTATCAAGAGACCCAGTACTTC

len: 16
d_gene: .
j_gene: TRBJ2-2
abundance: once
v_gene: TRBV9
CDR3aa: CASSPQGGANTGELFF
CDR3nt: TGTGCCAGCAGCCCCCAGGGGGGCGCGAACACCGGGGAGCTGTTTTTT

len: 15
d_gene: TRBD1
j_gene: TRBJ2-3
abundance: .
v_gene: TRBV28
CDR3aa: CASRQGQGRTDTQYF
CDR3nt: TGTGCCAGCAGACAGGGACAGGGTAGGACAGATACGCAGTATTTT

len: 16
d_gene: .
j_gene: TRBJ2-4
abundance: .
v_gene: TRBV2
CDR3aa: CASSESAGVAKNIQYF
CDR3nt: TGTGCCAGCAGTGAATCAGCGGGTGTAGCCAAAAACATTCAGTACTTC

len: 9
d_gene: .
j_gene: TRBJ1-2
abundance: few
v_gene: TRBV6-2/TRBV6-3
CDR3aa: CARLRGYTF
CDR3nt: TGTGCCCGTCTTCGGGGCTACACCTTC